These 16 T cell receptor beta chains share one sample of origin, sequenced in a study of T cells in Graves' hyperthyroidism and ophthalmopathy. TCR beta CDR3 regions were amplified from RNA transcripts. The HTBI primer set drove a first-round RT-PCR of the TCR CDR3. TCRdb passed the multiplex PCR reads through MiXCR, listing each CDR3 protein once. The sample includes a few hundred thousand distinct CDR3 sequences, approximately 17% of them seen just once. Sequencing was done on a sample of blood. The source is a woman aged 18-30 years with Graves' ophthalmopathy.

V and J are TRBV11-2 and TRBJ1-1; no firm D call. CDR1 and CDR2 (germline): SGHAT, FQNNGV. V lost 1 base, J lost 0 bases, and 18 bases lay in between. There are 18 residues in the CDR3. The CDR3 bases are TGTGCCAGCAGCTTAGTTTCTGCGGGAACAACAATGAACACTGAAGCTTTCTTT. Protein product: CASSLVSAGTTMNTEAFF.

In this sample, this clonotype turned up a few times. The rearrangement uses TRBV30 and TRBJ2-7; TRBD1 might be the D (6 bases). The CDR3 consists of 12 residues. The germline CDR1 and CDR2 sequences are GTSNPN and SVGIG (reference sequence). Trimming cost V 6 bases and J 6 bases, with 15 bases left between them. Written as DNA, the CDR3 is TGTGCCTGCCAAAGGACAGTTACCGAGCAGTACTTC. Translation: CACQRTVTEQYF.

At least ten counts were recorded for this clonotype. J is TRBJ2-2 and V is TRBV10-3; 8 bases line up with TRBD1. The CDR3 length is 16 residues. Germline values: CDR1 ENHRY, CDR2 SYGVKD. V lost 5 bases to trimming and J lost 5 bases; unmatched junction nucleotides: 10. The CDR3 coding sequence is TGTGCCATCAGTACTGGACAGGGCCGCGGGACCGGGGAGCTGTTTTTT. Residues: CAISTGQGRGTGELFF.

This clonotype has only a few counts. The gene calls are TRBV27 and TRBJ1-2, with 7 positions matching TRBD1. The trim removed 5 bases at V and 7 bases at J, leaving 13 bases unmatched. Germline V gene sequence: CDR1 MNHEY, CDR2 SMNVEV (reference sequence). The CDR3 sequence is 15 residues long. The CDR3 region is CASSTHLTGTRGYTF. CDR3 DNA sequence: TGTGCCAGCAGTACTCACCTGACAGGGACCCGTGGCTACACCTTC.

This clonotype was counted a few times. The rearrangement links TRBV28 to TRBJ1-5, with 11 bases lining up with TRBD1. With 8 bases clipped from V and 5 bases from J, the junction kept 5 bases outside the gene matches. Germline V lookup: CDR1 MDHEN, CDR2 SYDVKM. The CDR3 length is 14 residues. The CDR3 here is CASLWTGGDQPQHF. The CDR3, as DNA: TGTGCCAGCTTATGGACAGGGGGCGATCAGCCCCAGCATTTT.

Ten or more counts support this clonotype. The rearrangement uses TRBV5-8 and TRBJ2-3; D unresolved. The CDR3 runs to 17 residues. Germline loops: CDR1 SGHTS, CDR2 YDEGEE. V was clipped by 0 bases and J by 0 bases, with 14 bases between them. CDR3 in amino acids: CASSLAVLGGSTDTQYF. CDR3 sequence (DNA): TGTGCCAGCAGCTTGGCGGTTTTGGGTGGAAGCACAGATACGCAGTATTTT.

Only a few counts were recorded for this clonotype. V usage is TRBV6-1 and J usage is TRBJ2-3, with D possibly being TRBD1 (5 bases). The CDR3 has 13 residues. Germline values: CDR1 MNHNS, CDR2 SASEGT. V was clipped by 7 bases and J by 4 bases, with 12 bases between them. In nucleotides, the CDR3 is TGTGCCAGCAACAGGAGAACCCCAGATACGCAGTATTTT. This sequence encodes CASNRRTPDTQYF.

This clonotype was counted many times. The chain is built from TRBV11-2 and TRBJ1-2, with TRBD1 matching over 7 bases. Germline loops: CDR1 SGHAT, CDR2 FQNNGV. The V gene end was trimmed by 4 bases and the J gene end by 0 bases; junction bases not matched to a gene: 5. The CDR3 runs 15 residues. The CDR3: CASSSWDSPNYGYTF. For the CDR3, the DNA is TGTGCCAGCAGCTCATGGGACAGTCCTAACTATGGCTACACCTTC.

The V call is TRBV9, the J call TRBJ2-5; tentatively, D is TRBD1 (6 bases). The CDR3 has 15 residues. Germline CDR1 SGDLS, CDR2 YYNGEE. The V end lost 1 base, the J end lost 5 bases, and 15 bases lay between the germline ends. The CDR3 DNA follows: TGTGCCAGCAGCGTAACATCAGGGGTTAGGGAGACCCAGTACTTC. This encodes CASSVTSGVRETQYF. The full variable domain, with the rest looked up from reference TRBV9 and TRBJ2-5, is DSGVTQTPKHLITATGQRVTLRCSPRSGDLSVYWYQQSLDQGLQFLIQYYNGEERAKGNILERFSAQQFPDLHSELNLSSLELGDSALYFCASSVTSGVRETQYFGPGTRLLVL.

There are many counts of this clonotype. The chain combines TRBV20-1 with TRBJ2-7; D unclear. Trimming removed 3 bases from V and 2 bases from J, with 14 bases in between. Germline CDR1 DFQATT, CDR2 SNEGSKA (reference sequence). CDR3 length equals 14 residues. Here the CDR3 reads CSASRPTNPYEQYF. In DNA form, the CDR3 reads TGCAGTGCTAGCCGGCCAACTAACCCCTACGAGCAGTACTTC.

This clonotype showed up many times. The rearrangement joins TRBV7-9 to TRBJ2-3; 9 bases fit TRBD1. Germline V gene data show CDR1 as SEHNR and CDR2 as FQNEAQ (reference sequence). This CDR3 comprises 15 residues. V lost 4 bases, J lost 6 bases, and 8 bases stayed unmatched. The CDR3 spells CASSSGQGILDTQYF. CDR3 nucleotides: TGTGCCAGCAGCTCGGGACAGGGTATATTGGATACGCAGTATTTT.

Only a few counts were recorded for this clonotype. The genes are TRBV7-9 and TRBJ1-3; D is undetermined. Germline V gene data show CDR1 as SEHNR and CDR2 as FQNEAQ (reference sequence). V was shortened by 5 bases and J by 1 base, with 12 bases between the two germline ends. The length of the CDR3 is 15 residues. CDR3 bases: TGTGCCAGCAGCGCCCTGACACAGTCTGGAAACACCATATATTTT. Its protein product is CASSALTQSGNTIYF.

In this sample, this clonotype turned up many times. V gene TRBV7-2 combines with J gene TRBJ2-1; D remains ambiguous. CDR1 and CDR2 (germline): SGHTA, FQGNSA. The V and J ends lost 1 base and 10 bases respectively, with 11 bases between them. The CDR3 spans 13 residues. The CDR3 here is CASSLDWGGEQFF. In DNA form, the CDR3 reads TGTGCCAGCAGCTTAGATTGGGGTGGGGAGCAGTTCTTC.

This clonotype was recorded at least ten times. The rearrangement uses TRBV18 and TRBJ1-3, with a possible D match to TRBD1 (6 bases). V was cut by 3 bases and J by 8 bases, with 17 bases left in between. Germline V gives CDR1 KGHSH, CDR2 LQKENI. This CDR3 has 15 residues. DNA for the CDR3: TGTGCCAGCTCACCTGGGGCCGGGGGCAAGGACACCATATATTTT. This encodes CASSPGAGGKDTIYF.

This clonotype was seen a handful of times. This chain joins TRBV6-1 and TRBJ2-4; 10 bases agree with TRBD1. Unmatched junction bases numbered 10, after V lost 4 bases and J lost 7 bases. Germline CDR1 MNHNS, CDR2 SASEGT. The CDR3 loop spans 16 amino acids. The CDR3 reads CASSGKTGGAWNIQYF. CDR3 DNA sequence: TGTGCCAGCAGTGGAAAGACAGGGGGCGCGTGGAACATTCAGTACTTC.

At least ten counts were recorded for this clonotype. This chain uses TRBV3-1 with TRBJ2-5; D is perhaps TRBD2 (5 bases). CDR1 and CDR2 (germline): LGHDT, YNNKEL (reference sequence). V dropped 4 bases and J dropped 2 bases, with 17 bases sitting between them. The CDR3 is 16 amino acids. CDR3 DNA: TGTGCCAGCAGCCCGACCCGGATACTAGGACAAGAGACCCAGTACTTC. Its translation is CASSPTRILGQETQYF.